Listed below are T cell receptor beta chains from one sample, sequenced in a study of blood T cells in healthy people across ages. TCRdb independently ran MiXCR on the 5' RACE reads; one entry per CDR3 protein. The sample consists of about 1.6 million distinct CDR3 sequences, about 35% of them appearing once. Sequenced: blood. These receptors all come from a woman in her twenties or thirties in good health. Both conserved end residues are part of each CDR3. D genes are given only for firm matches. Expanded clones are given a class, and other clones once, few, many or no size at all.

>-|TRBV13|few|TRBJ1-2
CASSSRTVTNYGYTF
TGTGCCAGCAGCTCACGGACAGTTACTAACTATGGCTACACCTTC
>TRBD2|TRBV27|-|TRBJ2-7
CASREGSGIREQYF
TGTGCCAGCAGGGAGGGTAGCGGGATCCGCGAGCAGTACTTC
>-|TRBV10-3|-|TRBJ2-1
CASSLSRGTREQFF
TGTGCCAGCAGTTTATCGAGGGGGACTCGTGAGCAGTTCTTC
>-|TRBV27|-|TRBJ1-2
CASSPNGDNGGYTF
TGTGCCAGCAGTCCCAACGGGGACAACGGCGGCTACACCTTC
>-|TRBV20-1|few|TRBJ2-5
CSARTREPYSGEQYF
TGCAGTGCTAGAACGCGGGAACCCTACTCGGGTGAGCAGTACTTC
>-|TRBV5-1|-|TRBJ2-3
CASTRLDRSTDTQYF
TGCGCCAGCACCAGATTAGACAGGAGCACAGATACGCAGTATTTT
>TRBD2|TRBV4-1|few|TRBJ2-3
CASSQDPLGLAGGRDTQYF
TGTGCCAGCAGCCAAGATCCCCTGGGACTAGCGGGGGGGAGAGATACGCAGTATTTT
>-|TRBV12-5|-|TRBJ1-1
CASGLEDTPEAFF
TGTGCTAGTGGCCTGGAAGACACTCCTGAAGCTTTCTTT
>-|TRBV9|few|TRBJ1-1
CASSVDGAGPTEAFF
TGTGCCAGCAGCGTAGATGGGGCAGGGCCCACTGAAGCTTTCTTT
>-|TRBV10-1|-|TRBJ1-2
CASSPHGVSYGYTF
TGCGCCAGCAGTCCCCATGGGGTATCCTATGGCTACACCTTC
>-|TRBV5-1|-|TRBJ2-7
CASSLFSGITTYEQYF
TGCGCCAGCAGCTTGTTTTCCGGGATCACCACCTACGAGCAGTACTTC
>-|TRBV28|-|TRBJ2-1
CASEGDAKGYNEQFF
TGTGCCAGCGAGGGGGACGCCAAGGGTTACAATGAGCAGTTCTTC
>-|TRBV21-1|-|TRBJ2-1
CASSKAREDNYNEQFF
TGTGCCAGCAGCAAAGCTCGGGAGGACAACTACAATGAGCAGTTCTTC
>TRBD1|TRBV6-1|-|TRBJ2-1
CASSPGTGYIYNEQFF
TGTGCCAGCAGTCCGGGGACAGGGTATATCTACAATGAGCAGTTCTTC
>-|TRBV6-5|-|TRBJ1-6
CASSRSAPSPLHF
TGTGCCAGCAGCCGATCGGCACCTTCACCCCTCCACTTT
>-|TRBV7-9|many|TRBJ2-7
CASSLGVGERYEQYF
TGTGCCAGCAGCTTAGGGGTGGGGGAGAGATACGAGCAGTACTTC